What follows are 15 T cell receptor beta chains derived from one specimen sequenced in a study of a mutant IDH1 vaccine in newly diagnosed glioma. Specified time point: week 35, safety follow-up. Every vaccine dose comprised 300 ug of mutant IDH1 20-mer peptide plus topical imiquimod. Their antigen targets remain unknown. Clones were read by immunoSEQ multiplex PCR, and TCRdb kept only the in-frame ones, dropping some. The sample holds 65,000 to 85,000 clones, around 87% seen once. This sample comprised PBMCs, obtained from a glioma patient whose treatment included an IDH1 peptide vaccine. These TCRs come from a man under 40 with glioma.

The J gene is TRBJ2-3, the V gene TRBV19; D is ambiguous. From germline, CDR1 is LNHDA and CDR2 SQIVND (reference sequence). This CDR3 is 14 amino acids long. Trimming removed 3 bases at V and 5 bases at J, with 12 bases between. Here the CDR3 DNA reads TGTGCCAGTAGTATTGGGTGGGCCGAAGATACGCAGTATTTT. Encoded protein: CASSIGWAEDTQYF.

This clone came up once. The V gene is TRBV7-9, the J gene TRBJ1-1; D unresolved. V was shortened by 0 bases and J by 1 base, with 6 bases between the two germline ends. Germline lookup yields CDR1 SEHNR and CDR2 FQNEAQ (reference sequence). The CDR3 consists of 14 residues. CDR3 nucleotides: TGTGCCAGCAGCTTAGCAGGCCGGAACACTGAAGCTTTCTTT. Residues: CASSLAGRNTEAFF. Drawing the rest from reference TRBV7-9 and TRBJ1-1, the complete variable domain is DTGVSQNPRHKITKRGQNVTFRCDPISEHNRLYWYRQTLGQGPEFLTYFQNEAQLEKSRLLSDRFSAERPKGSFSTLEIQRTEQGDSAMYLCASSLAGRNTEAFFGQGTRLTVV.

This chain uses TRBV28 with TRBJ2-5, with a tentative D call TRBD2 (6 bases). The better agreement between TRBJ2-7 and the DNA end casts doubt on the J call. This CDR3 has 16 amino acids. CDR1 is MDHEN, CDR2 SYDVKM, per germline. Here the CDR3 reads CASSFVLGLSNYEQYF. CDR3 in DNA: TGTGCCAGCTCGTTCGTACTGGGACTTTCCAACTACGAGCAGTACTTC.

The chain has TRBV18 and TRBJ2-3; D unclear. Per the germline V gene, CDR1 is KGHSH and CDR2 is LQKENI. The length of the CDR3 is 13 residues. V was clipped by 3 bases and J by 5 bases, with 9 bases between them. The CDR3 reads CASSPQRGDTQYF. The CDR3 nucleotides are TGTGCCAGCTCACCCCAGCGAGGAGATACGCAGTATTTT.

This chain uses TRBV11-2 with TRBJ2-1; TRBD2 matches at 11 bases. The V and J ends lost 5 bases and 4 bases, in that order; junction bases with no gene match: 4. Germline V gene sequence: CDR1 SGHAT, CDR2 FQNNGV. CDR3 length equals 15 residues. The CDR3 DNA is TGTGCCAGCAGCCCTCTAGCGGGGGGATACAATGAGCAGTTCTTC. Protein sequence: CASSPLAGGYNEQFF.

This chain links TRBV30 with TRBJ2-7, with a possible D match to TRBD2 (6 bases). The V gene's germline CDR1 is GTSNPN and CDR2 SVGIG (reference sequence). The CDR3 covers 12 residues. The V gene lost 2 bases and the J gene lost 7 bases, with 12 bases spanning the gap. CDR3 DNA: TGTGCCTGGAGTCGGATAGCGGTGGAGCAGTACTTC. Amino acids: CAWSRIAVEQYF.

The J gene is TRBJ2-5, the V gene TRBV27; 11 nucleotides agree with TRBD2. CDR1 is MNHEY and CDR2 is SMNVEV in the germline V gene (reference sequence). The J segment lost 3 bases and the V segment lost 7 bases, leaving 13 bases of the junction unmatched. This CDR3 has 17 amino acids. The CDR3 DNA reads as TGTGCCAGCACCCCGGTGGGCCTAGCGGGAGGCGAAGAGACCCAGTACTTC. It is translated as CASTPVGLAGGEETQYF.

The rearrangement uses TRBV5-6 and TRBJ2-3; 7 bases line up with TRBD2. V was clipped by 3 bases and J by 3 bases; unmatched bases: 13. The CDR3 totals 17 residues. Germline V lookup: CDR1 SGHDT, CDR2 YYEEEE. The CDR3 sequence is CASSSWGRAGETDTQYF. In nucleotides, the CDR3 is TGTGCCAGCAGCTCTTGGGGGAGGGCCGGGGAAACAGATACGCAGTATTTT.

The V gene is TRBV7-9, the J gene TRBJ2-5; 10 positions agree with TRBD1. Germline trimming cut 0 bases from V and 5 bases from J; bases unmatched to any gene: 3. The length of the CDR3 is 15 residues. Looked up from germline, CDR1 is SEHNR and CDR2 is FQNEAQ (reference sequence). The CDR3 DNA is TGTGCCAGCAGCTTAGCCGGGACAGGGGCCGAGACCCAGTACTTC. Protein sequence: CASSLAGTGAETQYF.

This clone was seen once. This rearrangement joins TRBV7-2 to TRBJ2-1, with TRBD2 as a possible D gene (5 bases). Germline V gene lookup returns CDR1 SGHTA and CDR2 FQGNSA. The CDR3 has 15 amino acids. Between the trimmed V and J ends, which lost 0 bases and 3 bases, there was a span of 9 bases. CDR3 sequence reads: CASSLAGASYNEQFF. In DNA, the CDR3 is TGTGCCAGCAGCTTAGCGGGAGCTAGCTACAATGAGCAGTTCTTC.

The chain employs TRBV5-1 and TRBJ1-2; TRBD1 matches at 7 bases. Germline CDR1 and CDR2: SGHRS and YFSETQ. V was clipped by 3 bases and J by 0 bases; unmatched bases: 8. The CDR3 runs to 16 residues. The CDR3 bases are TGCGCCAGCAGCTCGGGACAGCGAACACCTAACTATGGCTACACCTTC. It specifies CASSSGQRTPNYGYTF.

The V call is TRBV19, the J call TRBJ2-1, with 7 bases aligning to TRBD1. Trimming removed 9 bases from V and 2 bases from J; junction bases left unmatched: 4. The CDR3 covers 13 residues. Per germline, CDR1 LNHDA and CDR2 SQIVND (reference sequence). The CDR3 nucleotides read TGTGCCAGCCGGGACAGCCCCTACAATGAGCAGTTCTTC. Amino acids: CASRDSPYNEQFF.

V is TRBV27 and J is TRBJ1-6; perhaps TRBD1 as D (5 bases). Trimming took off 7 bases at V and 9 bases at J, with 19 bases between the two ends. Germline CDR1 reads MNHEY; CDR2 reads SMNVEV (reference sequence). CDR3 length: 15 residues. The CDR3 here is CASTFAGGAGSPLHF. CDR3 DNA: TGTGCCAGCACGTTCGCTGGGGGTGCGGGTTCACCCCTCCACTTT.

The rearrangement joins TRBV19 to TRBJ2-7; D may be TRBD1 (6 bases). Germline V lookup: CDR1 LNHDA, CDR2 SQIVND (reference sequence). The V and J ends lost 4 bases and 9 bases respectively, with 19 bases between them. This CDR3 comprises 14 residues. DNA of the CDR3: TGTGCCAGTAGTACACCGGGACACGTCGAAGGGCAGTACTTC. It is translated as CASSTPGHVEGQYF.

The chain joins TRBV5-1 to TRBJ2-3; TRBD2 matches at 8 bases. The V gene's germline CDR1 is SGHRS and CDR2 YFSETQ. V shed 7 bases and J 6 bases; nucleotides not matched to a gene: 10. The CDR3 is 14 amino acids. The CDR3 coding sequence is TGCGCCAGCGGCGCGGGGGGCCGGCGGGATACGCAGTATTTT. It is translated as CASGAGGRRDTQYF. The whole variable domain, remainder taken from reference TRBV5-1 and TRBJ2-3, is KAGVTQTPRYLIKTRGQQVTLSCSPISGHRSVSWYQQTPGQGLQFLFEYFSETQRNKGNFPGRFSGRQFSNSRSEMNVSTLELGDSALYLCASGAGGRRDTQYFGPGTRLTVL.